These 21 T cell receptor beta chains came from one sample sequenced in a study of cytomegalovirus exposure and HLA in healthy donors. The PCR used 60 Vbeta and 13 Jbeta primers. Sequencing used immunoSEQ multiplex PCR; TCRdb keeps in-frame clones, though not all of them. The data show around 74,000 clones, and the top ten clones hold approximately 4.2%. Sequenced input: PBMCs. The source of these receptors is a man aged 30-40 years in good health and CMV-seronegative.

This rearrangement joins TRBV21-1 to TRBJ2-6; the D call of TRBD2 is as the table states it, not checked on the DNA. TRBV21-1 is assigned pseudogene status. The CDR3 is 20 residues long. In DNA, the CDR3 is TGTGCCAGCAGCACCGGGACTAGCGGGAGAGGGGTATCTGGGGCCAACGTCCTGACTTTC. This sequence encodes CASSTGTSGRGVSGANVLTF.

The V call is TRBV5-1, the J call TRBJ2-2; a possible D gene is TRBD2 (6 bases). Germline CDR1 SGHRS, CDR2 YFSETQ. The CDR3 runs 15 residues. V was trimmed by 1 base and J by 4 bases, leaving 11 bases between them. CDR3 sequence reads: CASSLSSDSTGELFF. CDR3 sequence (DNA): TGCGCCAGCAGCTTGTCTAGCGATAGCACCGGGGAGCTGTTTTTT.

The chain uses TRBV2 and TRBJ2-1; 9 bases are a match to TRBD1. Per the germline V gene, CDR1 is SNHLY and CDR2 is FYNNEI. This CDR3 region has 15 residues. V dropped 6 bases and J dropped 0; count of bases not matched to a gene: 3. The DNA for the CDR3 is TGTGCCAGCAGCCGACAGGGGGTCTCCTACAATGAGCAGTTCTTC. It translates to CASSRQGVSYNEQFF.

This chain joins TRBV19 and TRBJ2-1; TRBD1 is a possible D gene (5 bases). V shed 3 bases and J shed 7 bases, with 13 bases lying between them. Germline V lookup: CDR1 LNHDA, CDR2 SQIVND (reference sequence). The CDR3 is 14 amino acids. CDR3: CASSMMGQGNEQFF. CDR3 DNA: TGTGCCAGTAGTATGATGGGGCAAGGGAATGAGCAGTTCTTC.

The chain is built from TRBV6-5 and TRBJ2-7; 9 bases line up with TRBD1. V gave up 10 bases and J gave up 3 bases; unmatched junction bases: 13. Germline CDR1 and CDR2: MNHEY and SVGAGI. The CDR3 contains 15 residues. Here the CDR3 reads CATNQPGQGLYEQYF. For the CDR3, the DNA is TGTGCCACCAACCAACCGGGACAGGGACTCTACGAGCAGTACTTC.

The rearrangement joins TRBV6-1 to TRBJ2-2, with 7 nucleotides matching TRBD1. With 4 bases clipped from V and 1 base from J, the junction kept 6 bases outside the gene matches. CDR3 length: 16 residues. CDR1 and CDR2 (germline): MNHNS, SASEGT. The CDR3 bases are TGTGCCAGCAGTGCCACAGGGGCCGAGAACACCGGGGAGCTGTTTTTT. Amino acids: CASSATGAENTGELFF.

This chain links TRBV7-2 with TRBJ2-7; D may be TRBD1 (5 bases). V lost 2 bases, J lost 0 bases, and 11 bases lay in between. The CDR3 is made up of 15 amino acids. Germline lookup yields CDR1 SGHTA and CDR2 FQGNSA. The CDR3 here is CASSLSFGHSYEQYF. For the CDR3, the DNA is TGTGCCAGCAGCTTAAGTTTCGGACACTCCTACGAGCAGTACTTC.

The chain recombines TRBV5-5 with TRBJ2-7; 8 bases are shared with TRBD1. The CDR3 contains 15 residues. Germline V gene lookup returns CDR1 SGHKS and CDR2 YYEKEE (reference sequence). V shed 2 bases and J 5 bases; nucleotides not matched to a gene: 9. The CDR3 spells CASSLFGQGLDEQYF. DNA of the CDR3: TGTGCCAGCAGCTTATTTGGACAGGGTCTCGACGAGCAGTACTTC. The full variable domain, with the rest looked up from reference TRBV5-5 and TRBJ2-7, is DAGVTQSPTHLIKTRGQQVTLRCSPISGHKSVSWYQQVLGQGPQFIFQYYEKEERGRGNFPDRFSARQFPNYSSELNVNALLLGDSALYLCASSLFGQGLDEQYFGPGTRLTVT.

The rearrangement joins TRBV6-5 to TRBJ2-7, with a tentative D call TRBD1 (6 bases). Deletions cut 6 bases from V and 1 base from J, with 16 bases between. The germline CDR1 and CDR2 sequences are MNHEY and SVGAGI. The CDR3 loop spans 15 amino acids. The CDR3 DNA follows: TGTGCCAGCAGCCTACTAACCGGGACATCCTACGAGCAGTACTTC. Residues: CASSLLTGTSYEQYF.

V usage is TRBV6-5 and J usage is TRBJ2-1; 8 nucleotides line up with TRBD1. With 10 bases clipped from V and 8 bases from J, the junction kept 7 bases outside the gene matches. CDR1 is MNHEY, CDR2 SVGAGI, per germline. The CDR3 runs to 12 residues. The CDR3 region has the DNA TGTGCCACAAGGGACAGGCGATATGAGCAGTTCTTC. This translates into CATRDRRYEQFF.

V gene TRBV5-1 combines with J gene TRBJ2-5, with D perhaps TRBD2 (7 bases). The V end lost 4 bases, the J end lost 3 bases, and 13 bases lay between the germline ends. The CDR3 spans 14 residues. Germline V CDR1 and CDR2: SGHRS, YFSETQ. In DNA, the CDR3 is TGCGCCAGCAGCGTACAGGGAGGGGAAGAGACCCAGTACTTC. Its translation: CASSVQGGEETQYF.

The CDR3 sequence is CASRRQGARGYTF. The CDR3 bases are TGTGCCAGCAGACGACAGGGGGCTAGAGGCTACACCTTC. The chain couples TRBV28 to TRBJ1-2; 10 bases line up with TRBD1. This CDR3 spans 13 amino acids. Germline V gene lookup returns CDR1 MDHEN and CDR2 SYDVKM. The J segment lost 8 bases and the V segment lost 6 bases, leaving 6 bases of the junction unmatched.

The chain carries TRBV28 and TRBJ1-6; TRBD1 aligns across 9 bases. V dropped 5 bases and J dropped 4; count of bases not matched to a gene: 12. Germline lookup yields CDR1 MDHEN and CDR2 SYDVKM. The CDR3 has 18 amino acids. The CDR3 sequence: CASSPSPRGTGYNSPLHF. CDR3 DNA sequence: TGTGCCAGCAGTCCCTCCCCCCGGGGGACAGGGTATAATTCACCCCTCCACTTT.

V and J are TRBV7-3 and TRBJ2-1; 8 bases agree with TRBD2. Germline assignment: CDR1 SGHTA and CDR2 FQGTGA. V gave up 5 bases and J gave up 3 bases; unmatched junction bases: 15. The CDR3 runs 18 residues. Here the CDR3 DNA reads TGTGCCAGCAGCCCCCGGGGGGGGCTAGCGGAAAACTACAATGAGCAGTTCTTC. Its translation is CASSPRGGLAENYNEQFF. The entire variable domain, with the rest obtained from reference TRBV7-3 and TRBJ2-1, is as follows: GAGVSQTPSNKVTEKGKYVELRCDPISGHTALYWYRQSLGQGPEFLIYFQGTGAADDSGLPNDRFFAVRPEGSVSTLKIQRTERGDSAVYLCASSPRGGLAENYNEQFFGPGTRLTVL.

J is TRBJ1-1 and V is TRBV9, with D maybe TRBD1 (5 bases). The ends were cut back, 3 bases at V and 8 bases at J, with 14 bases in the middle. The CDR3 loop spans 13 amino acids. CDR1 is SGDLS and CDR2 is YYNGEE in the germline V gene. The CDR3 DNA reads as TGTGCCAGCAGCGCTCTGGACGGGGGAGAAGCTTTCTTT. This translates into CASSALDGGEAFF.

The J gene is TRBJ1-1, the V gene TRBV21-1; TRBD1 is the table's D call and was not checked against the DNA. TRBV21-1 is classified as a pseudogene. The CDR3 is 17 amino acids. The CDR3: CASSRIPPWGRNTEAFF. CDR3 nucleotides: TGTGCCAGCAGCAGGATCCCCCCATGGGGGCGCAACACTGAAGCTTTCTTT.

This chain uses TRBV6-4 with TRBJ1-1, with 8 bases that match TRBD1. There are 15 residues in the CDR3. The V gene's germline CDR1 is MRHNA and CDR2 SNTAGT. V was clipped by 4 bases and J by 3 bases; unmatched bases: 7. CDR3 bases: TGTGCCAGCAGTGCCGGCAGGGGGCGTGACACTGAAGCTTTCTTT. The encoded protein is CASSAGRGRDTEAFF.

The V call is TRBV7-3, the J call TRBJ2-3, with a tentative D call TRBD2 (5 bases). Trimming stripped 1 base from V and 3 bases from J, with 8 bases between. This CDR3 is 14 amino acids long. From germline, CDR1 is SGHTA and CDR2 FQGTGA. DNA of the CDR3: TGTGCCAGCAGCTTAAGGGGAGTGACAGATACGCAGTATTTT. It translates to CASSLRGVTDTQYF.

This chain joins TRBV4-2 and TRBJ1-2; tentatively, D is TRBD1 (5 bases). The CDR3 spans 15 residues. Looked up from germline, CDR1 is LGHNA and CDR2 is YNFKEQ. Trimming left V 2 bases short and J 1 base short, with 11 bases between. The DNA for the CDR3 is TGTGCCAGCAGCCAATCCCCGGGGGTTAACTATGGCTACACCTTC. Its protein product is CASSQSPGVNYGYTF.

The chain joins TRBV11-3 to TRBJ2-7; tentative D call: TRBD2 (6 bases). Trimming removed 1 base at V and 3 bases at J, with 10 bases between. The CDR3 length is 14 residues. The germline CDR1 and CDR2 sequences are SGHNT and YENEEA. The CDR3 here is CASSLGRESYEQYF. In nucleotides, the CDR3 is TGTGCCAGCAGCTTAGGTCGGGAGAGCTACGAGCAGTACTTC. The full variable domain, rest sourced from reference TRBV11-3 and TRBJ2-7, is EAGVVQSPRYKIIEKKQPVAFWCNPISGHNTLYWYLQNLGQGPELLIRYENEEAVDDSQLPKDRFSAERLKGVDSTLKIQPAELGDSAVYLCASSLGRESYEQYFGPGTRLTVT.

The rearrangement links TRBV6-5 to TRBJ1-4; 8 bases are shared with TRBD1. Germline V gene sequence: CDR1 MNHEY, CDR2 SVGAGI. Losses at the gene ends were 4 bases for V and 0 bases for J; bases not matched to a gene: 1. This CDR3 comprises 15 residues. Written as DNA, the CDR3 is TGTGCCAGCAGTTGGGGACAGGCAACTAATGAAAAACTGTTTTTT. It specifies CASSWGQATNEKLFF.